The entry below gives a single T cell receptor (beta chain) sequence along with its context. Here immunoSEQ multiplex PCR was the method, and the copy in TCRdb shows in-frame clones only, minus some. The table records over 10,000 clones, under 80% of them present only once. The data belong to a study of ipilimumab plus nivolumab after autologous stem cell transplantation. About the research overall: The myeloma group: high-risk transplant-naive, or relapse within 3 years after first autologous transplant.

Patients got ipilimumab 1 mg/kg beginning 14 to 28 days post-transplant. CDR3 length equals 13 residues. The V gene lost 10 bases and the J gene lost 0 bases, with 12 bases spanning the gap. Germline assignment: CDR1 ENHRY and CDR2 SYGVKD. The clonotype comes from a male donor with multiple myeloma. Source: PBMCs, taken in a trial of ipilimumab plus nivolumab as post-transplant consolidation. The V call is TRBV10-3, the J call TRBJ1-1; the D gene is possibly TRBD1 (6 bases). CDR3 residues: CATLQGMNTEAFF. The CDR3 region has the DNA TGTGCCACCTTACAGGGTATGAACACTGAAGCTTTCTTT.